Listed here are 27 T cell receptor beta chains from one sample, sequenced in a study of T cell repertoires in cytomegalovirus infection (dated by TCRdb to about 2019). TCRdb names Illumina HiSeq 1500 as the instrument used. TCRdb reanalyzed the raw reads on its own, using fastp at Q25 for trimming and MiXCR for clone calling, and kept in-frame beta chains. Every CDR3 protein is listed once, alongside the most common genes and DNA of its rows. The table for this sample lists under 200,000 distinct CDR3 sequences; 20% to 25% of them were counted only once. 20% to 30% of the sample rests with the top ten. Interpreted using the paper, the treatment or condition label stands for: in vitro stimulation with specific CMV peptide epitopes to enrich CMV-specific T cells. No cognate antigen is known for these TCRs. Sequencing used CD8+ T cells from cultured PBMCs, obtained from culture after CMV antigen stimulation. The receptors derive from a human donor in good health (CMV status not recorded). Some clones in this sample may be carry-over from other donors' samples.

This clonotype was counted between two and nine times. The V and J genes are TRBV7-2 and TRBJ2-1; D is undetermined. This CDR3 is built from 14 residues. Germline V gene sequence: CDR1 SGHTA, CDR2 FQGNSA. Trimming pared 8 bases from V and 6 bases from J, leaving 17 bases between. In nucleotides, the CDR3 is TGTGCCAGCCGTTTGAGCAGTTTCGGCAATGAGCAGTTCTTC. Translating it yields CASRLSSFGNEQFF.

The chain has TRBV12-3 or TRBV12-4 and TRBJ2-1, with D perhaps TRBD1 (5 bases). V lost 2 bases, J lost 6 bases, and 8 bases lay in between. This CDR3 has 13 residues. The CDR3 region has the DNA TGTGCCAGCAGTTTACAGGGCAGCAATGAGCAGTTCTTC. This sequence encodes CASSLQGSNEQFF.

This chain joins TRBV6-5 and TRBJ2-5, with a possible D match to TRBD1 (7 bases). V was trimmed by 8 bases and J by 9 bases, leaving 28 bases between them. The CDR3 runs 16 residues. Looked up from germline, CDR1 is MNHEY and CDR2 is SVGAGI. The chain's CDR3 is CASQPDPGTVGGAQYF. In DNA, the CDR3 is TGTGCCAGCCAGCCAGATCCCGGGACAGTCGGCGGGGCCCAGTACTTC.

This clonotype was found a few times. This sequence joins TRBV28 and TRBJ2-7; a weak D match, TRBD1 (5 bases). The CDR3 is 12 residues long. V lost 7 bases, J lost 1 base, and 8 bases lay in between. CDR1 and CDR2 from the germline V gene are MDHEN and SYDVKM. The CDR3 DNA sequence: TGTGCCAGCAACGCAGGGTCCTACGAGCAGTACTTC. Translating it yields CASNAGSYEQYF.

This clonotype has just a few counts. This chain connects TRBV24-1 to TRBJ2-1, with D unresolved. V was shortened by 3 bases and J by 3 bases, with 2 bases between the two germline ends. The V gene's germline CDR1 is KGHDR and CDR2 SFDVKD. CDR3 length equals 12 residues. The CDR3 sequence is CATSDDYNEQFF. CDR3 sequence (DNA): TGTGCCACCAGTGATGACTACAATGAGCAGTTCTTC.

The rearrangement joins TRBV20-1 to TRBJ1-6; no clear D. Germline assignment: CDR1 DFQATT and CDR2 SNEGSKA (reference sequence). V gave up 0 bases and J gave up 2 bases, with 8 bases separating them. The CDR3 length is 15 residues. CDR3: CSAREGIAYNSPLHF. The CDR3 region has the DNA TGCAGTGCTAGAGAGGGGATTGCCTATAATTCACCCCTCCACTTT.

The chain uses TRBV28 and TRBJ2-7; 12 nucleotides match TRBD1. The CDR3 consists of 15 residues. Per germline, CDR1 MDHEN and CDR2 SYDVKM. With V trimmed by 5 bases and J by 4 bases, 6 bases remained unmatched. The CDR3 DNA follows: TGTGCCAGCAGTGGGACAGGGGGCGATTTTTACGAGCAGTACTTC. Its translation: CASSGTGGDFYEQYF.

This clonotype was observed a single time. At one of its ends the junction is not consistent with the germline gene, which may arise from a read error. The chain couples TRBV6-1 to TRBJ1-1; D unresolved. Looked up from germline, CDR1 is MNHNS and CDR2 is SASEGT. CDR3 length equals 15 residues. This CDR3 reads CASCEEPSLPTEAFF. CDR3 bases: TGTGCCAGCTGTGAAGAGCCCTCTCTCCCCACTGAAGCTTTCTTT.

The sample holds a few counts of this clonotype. V gene TRBV6-2 or TRBV6-3 combines with J gene TRBJ2-1, with 9 bases aligning to TRBD2. Germline V lookup: CDR1 MNHEY, CDR2 SVGEGT. Trimming removed 2 bases from V and 3 bases from J; junction bases left unmatched: 2. The CDR3 runs 15 residues. For the CDR3, the DNA is TGTGCCAGCAGTTACGAGACTAGCGGCTACAATGAGCAGTTCTTC. This gives the protein CASSYETSGYNEQFF.

The gene calls are TRBV7-2 and TRBJ2-7, with 9 bases that match TRBD1. The CDR3 spans 18 residues. CDR1 is SGHTA and CDR2 is FQGNSA in the germline V gene. J was trimmed by 4 bases and V by 2 bases; bases with no gene match: 15. Here the CDR3 DNA reads TGTGCCAGCAGCTTATTGTTTGGGGGACAGGGAACGGATTACGAGCAGTACTTC. It is translated as CASSLLFGGQGTDYEQYF.

V gene TRBV7-2 combines with J gene TRBJ2-1, with 8 bases matching TRBD2. The V segment lost 0 bases and the J segment 9 bases; nucleotides outside the gene matches: 16. Germline CDR1 is SGHTA and CDR2 is FQGNSA. The CDR3 loop spans 18 amino acids. In DNA form, the CDR3 reads TGTGCCAGCAGCTTAGCGCTGCCCGGGACTAGAAGTTTCGGTGAGCAGTTCTTC. Translated: CASSLALPGTRSFGEQFF. Supplemented by reference TRBV7-2 and TRBJ2-1, the full variable domain reads GAGVSQSPSNKVTEKGKDVELRCDPISGHTALYWYRQSLGQGLEFLIYFQGNSAPDKSGLPSDRFSAERTGGSVSTLTIQRTQQEDSAVYLCASSLALPGTRSFGEQFFGPGTRLTVL.

This clonotype was recorded at least ten times. The chain uses TRBV12-5 and TRBJ2-1; 7 bases match TRBD2. V dropped 1 base and J dropped 2; count of bases not matched to a gene: 5. The CDR3 runs to 16 residues. Germline CDR1 LGHNT, CDR2 FRNRAP. CDR3 sequence (DNA): TGTGCTAGTGGTTTGGAGCGGGGTCTCACCTACAATGAGCAGTTCTTC. Its protein is CASGLERGLTYNEQFF.

The V gene is TRBV5-5, the J gene TRBJ2-7; D is uncertain. CDR3 length: 13 residues. Germline V gene lookup returns CDR1 SGHKS and CDR2 YYEKEE (reference sequence). Trimming left V 4 bases short and J 3 bases short, with 11 bases between. The CDR3 loop is CASSPAQNYEQYF. The CDR3 DNA reads TGTGCCAGCAGCCCAGCCCAGAACTACGAGCAGTACTTC.

The V and J genes are TRBV6-5 and TRBJ1-1; D is perhaps TRBD1 (5 bases). Trimming removed 4 bases from V and 4 bases from J, with 10 bases in between. This CDR3 is 13 amino acids long. Germline CDR1 reads MNHEY; CDR2 reads SVGAGI. CDR3 coding DNA: TGTGCCAGCAGTTTTGGGGGGACCACTGAAGCTTTCTTT. Protein product: CASSFGGTTEAFF.

This chain links TRBV7-9 with TRBJ1-2; weak D call: TRBD1 (5 bases). In germline, CDR1 is SEHNR, CDR2 FQNEAQ (reference sequence). V was pared by 5 bases and J by 5 bases, with 12 bases between. The CDR3 spans 13 residues. CDR3 residues: CASSLQEKYGYTF. The DNA of the CDR3 is TGTGCCAGCAGCCTACAGGAGAAATATGGCTACACCTTC.

V is TRBV7-9 and J is TRBJ2-1; 8 bases are a match to TRBD2. The CDR3 loop spans 16 amino acids. V lost 5 bases to trimming and J lost 6 bases; unmatched junction nucleotides: 12. Germline CDR1 is SEHNR and CDR2 is FQNEAQ (reference sequence). CDR3: CASSGTGTRKVNEQFF. The DNA for the CDR3 is TGTGCCAGCAGCGGTACCGGGACTAGAAAAGTCAATGAGCAGTTCTTC.

The chain employs TRBV18 and TRBJ2-3; TRBD2 agrees at 11 bases. This CDR3 has 19 amino acids. The germline V gene encodes CDR1 KGHSH and CDR2 LQKENI. V lost 4 bases and J lost 2; bases outside the gene matches: 14. The CDR3 loop is CASSLSPGTSGSVTDTQYF. The DNA of the CDR3 is TGTGCCAGCTCACTTTCTCCCGGGACTAGCGGCTCCGTCACAGATACGCAGTATTTT.

This sequence joins TRBV10-1 and TRBJ2-7; TRBD1 or TRBD2 may be the D gene (6 bases each). Germline assignment: CDR1 WNHNN and CDR2 SYGVQD (reference sequence). Trimming removed 0 bases at V and 4 bases at J, with 7 bases between. There are 13 residues in the CDR3. DNA for the CDR3: TGCGCCAGCAGTGAGTCAGGGGGGTACGAGCAGTACTTC. Its protein product is CASSESGGYEQYF.

This clonotype was counted between two and nine times. This sequence joins TRBV2 and TRBJ2-6; TRBD1 matches at 7 bases. The CDR3 consists of 18 residues. Trimming cost V 11 bases and J 0 bases; bases outside gene matches: 16. Per the germline V gene, CDR1 is SNHLY and CDR2 is FYNNEI. The CDR3 region has the DNA TGTGCCGGTTTAGACAGGGAAGTTGGCCGCTCTGGGGCCAACGTCCTGACTTTC. The encoded protein is CAGLDREVGRSGANVLTF.

This clonotype has only a few counts. J is TRBJ1-5 and V is TRBV7-8; a weak D match, TRBD1 (5 bases). The germline V gene has CDR1 SGHVS and CDR2 FQNEAQ. This CDR3 is 14 amino acids long. Trimming pared 1 base from V and 6 bases from J, leaving 10 bases between. CDR3 amino acids: CASSLGTIGQPQHF. DNA of the CDR3: TGTGCCAGCAGCTTAGGGACAATTGGTCAGCCCCAGCATTTT.

CDR3 amino acids: CASSQVPGTGVHSPLHF. The CDR3 DNA follows: TGTGCCAGCAGCCAAGTCCCCGGGACAGGGGTCCATTCACCCCTCCACTTT. The chain carries TRBV14 and TRBJ1-6; 10 nucleotides line up with TRBD1. CDR1 and CDR2 (germline): SGHDN, FVKESK. Trimming took 1 base from V and 8 from J; bases not matched to a gene: 8. The CDR3 sequence is 17 residues long. Looking up the rest from reference TRBV14 and TRBJ1-6 gives the full variable domain: EAGVTQFPSHSVIEKGQTVTLRCDPISGHDNLYWYRRVMGKEIKFLLHFVKESKQDESGMPNNRFLAERTGGTYSTLKVQPAELEDSGVYFCASSQVPGTGVHSPLHFGNGTRLTVT.

This chain connects TRBV7-6 to TRBJ2-5, with D perhaps given as TRBD1 or TRBD2 (5 bases each). The CDR3 totals 15 residues. V dropped 5 bases and J dropped 3 bases, with 16 bases sitting between them. Per the germline V gene, CDR1 is SGHVS and CDR2 is FNYEAQ. The CDR3 spells CASSPTRGLKETQYF. Written as DNA, the CDR3 is TGTGCCAGCAGCCCAACCCGGGGCCTAAAAGAGACCCAGTACTTC. Full variable domain (rest looked up from reference TRBV7-6 and TRBJ2-5): GAGVSQSPRYKVTKRGQDVALRCDPISGHVSLYWYRQALGQGPEFLTYFNYEAQQDKSGLPNDRFSAERPEGSISTLTIQRTEQRDSAMYRCASSPTRGLKETQYFGPGTRLLVL.

The V call is TRBV6-1, the J call TRBJ2-2; D is uncertain. Germline loops: CDR1 MNHNS, CDR2 SASEGT. V gave up 6 bases and J gave up 6 bases, with 17 bases separating them. The CDR3 length is 15 residues. CDR3 coding DNA: TGTGCCAGCAGATACCGGGCCTCTGGGCCCGGGGAGCTGTTTTTT. It codes for CASRYRASGPGELFF.

The genes are TRBV13 and TRBJ2-1; weak D call: TRBD1 (6 bases). Trimming removed 2 bases from V and 0 bases from J, with 23 bases in between. The CDR3 totals 20 residues. CDR1 is PRHDT and CDR2 is FYEKMQ in the germline V gene (reference sequence). CDR3 region: CASSLLPRGPGFTSYNEQFF. CDR3 nucleotides: TGTGCCAGCAGCTTATTGCCCAGGGGTCCGGGCTTCACCTCCTACAATGAGCAGTTCTTC.

This clonotype appeared a single time. The chain joins TRBV4-2 to TRBJ2-7, with D possibly being TRBD1 (6 bases). Germline lookup yields CDR1 LGHNA and CDR2 YNFKEQ. Trimming left V 1 base short and J 3 bases short, with 10 bases between. This CDR3 is 14 amino acids long. The CDR3 loop reads CASSQATGNYEQYF. CDR3 bases: TGTGCCAGCAGCCAAGCGACAGGAAACTACGAGCAGTACTTC.

The table lists this clonotype with a few counts. This sequence joins TRBV4-1 and TRBJ1-2; maybe TRBD1 (5 bases). CDR3 length: 18 amino acids. Germline V gene lookup returns CDR1 MGHRA and CDR2 YSYEKL. The V and J ends lost 0 bases and 6 bases respectively, with 23 bases between them. The CDR3 here is CASSQEMGTFGSEDGYTF. The CDR3 region has the DNA TGCGCCAGCAGCCAAGAAATGGGGACTTTCGGGTCCGAGGATGGCTACACCTTC.

The chain uses TRBV10-3 and TRBJ2-3; D may be TRBD2 (5 bases). V lost 11 bases to trimming and J lost 0 bases, with 15 bases between them. The germline V gene encodes CDR1 ENHRY and CDR2 SYGVKD. There are 14 residues in the CDR3. The CDR3 region is CAATLGSSTDTQYF. Here the CDR3 DNA reads TGTGCCGCCACACTAGGGTCTAGCACAGATACGCAGTATTTT.